Described below is a single T cell receptor beta chain sequence and its context. Its target is not known. Treatment indicated: roughly ten-day PBMC culture with coronavirus spike peptide pools or control peptides (ViraFEST assay). The sample originates from a study of vaccination and CD4 T cells after COVID-19. Study details: From HCoV-229E, HCoV-OC43, HCoV-NL63 and SARS-CoV-2, overlapping spike peptides were used to stimulate the cells.

The Oncomine TCR Beta short-read assay was applied to DNA of cultured CD4+ T cells. DNA came from CD4+ T cells after culture. TCRdb fed the PCR reads into MiXCR, producing one record per CDR3 protein. In the table there are about 15,000 distinct CDR3 sequences, approximately 55% of which are singletons. Study-wide findings and caveats: In median terms, SARS-CoV-2-reactive clonotypes went from about 20 to 38, a nonsignificant rise. For convalescent patients, 304 of the 307 vaccine-specific clones analyzed were classified as spike mono-reactive.

The starting material was CD4+ T cells from blood, cultured in vitro, obtained before SARS-CoV-2 vaccination. This TCR was recovered from a human donor who had recovered from COVID-19.

The CDR3 is CATSRGLAGTGELFF. In DNA, the CDR3 is TGTGCCACCAGCAGAGGACTAGCGGGGACCGGGGAGCTGTTTTTT. The rearrangement uses TRBV15 and TRBJ2-2; 11 nucleotides line up with TRBD2. CDR1 and CDR2 (germline): LNHNV, YYDKDF (reference sequence). With V trimmed by 1 base and J by 5 bases, 0 bases remained unmatched. The CDR3 extends over 15 amino acids.